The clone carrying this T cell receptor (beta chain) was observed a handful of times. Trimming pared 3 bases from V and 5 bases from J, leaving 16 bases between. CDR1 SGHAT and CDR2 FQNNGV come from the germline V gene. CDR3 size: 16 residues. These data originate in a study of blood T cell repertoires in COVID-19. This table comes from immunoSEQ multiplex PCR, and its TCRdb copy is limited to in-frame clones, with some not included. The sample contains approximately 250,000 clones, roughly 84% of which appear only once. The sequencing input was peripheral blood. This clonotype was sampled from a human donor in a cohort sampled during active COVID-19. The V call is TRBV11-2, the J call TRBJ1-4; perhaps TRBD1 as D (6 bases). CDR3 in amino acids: CASSLGAPGPNEKLFF. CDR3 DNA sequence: TGTGCCAGCAGCTTGGGGGCACCGGGACCAAATGAAAAACTGTTTTTT. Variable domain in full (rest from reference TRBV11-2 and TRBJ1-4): EAGVAQSPRYKIIEKRQSVAFWCNPISGHATLYWYQQILGQGPKLLIQFQNNGVVDDSQLPKDRFSAERLKGVDSTLKIQPAKLEDSAVYLCASSLGAPGPNEKLFFGSGTQLSVL.